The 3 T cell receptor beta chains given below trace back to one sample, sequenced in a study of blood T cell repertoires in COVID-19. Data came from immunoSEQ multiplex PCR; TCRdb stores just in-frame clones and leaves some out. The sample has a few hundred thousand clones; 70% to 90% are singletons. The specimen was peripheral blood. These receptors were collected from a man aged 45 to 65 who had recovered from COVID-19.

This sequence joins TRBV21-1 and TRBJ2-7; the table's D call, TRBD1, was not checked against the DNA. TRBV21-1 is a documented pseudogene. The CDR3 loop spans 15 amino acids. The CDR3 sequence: CASSKPGTGAYEQYF. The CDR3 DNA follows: TGTGCCAGCAGCAAGCCCGGGACAGGCGCCTACGAGCAGTACTTC.

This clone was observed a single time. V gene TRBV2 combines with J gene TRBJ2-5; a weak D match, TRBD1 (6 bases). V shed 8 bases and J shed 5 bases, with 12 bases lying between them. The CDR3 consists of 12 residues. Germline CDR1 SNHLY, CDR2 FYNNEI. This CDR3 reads CASETGWETQYF. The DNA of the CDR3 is TGTGCCAGCGAAACAGGGTGGGAGACCCAGTACTTC.

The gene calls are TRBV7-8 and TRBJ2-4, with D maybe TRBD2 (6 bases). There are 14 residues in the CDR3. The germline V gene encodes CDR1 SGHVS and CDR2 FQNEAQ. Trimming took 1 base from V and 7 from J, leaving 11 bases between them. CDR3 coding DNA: TGTGCCAGCAGCTTAGTAGTTGCGGGGAACATTCAGTACTTC. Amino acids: CASSLVVAGNIQYF. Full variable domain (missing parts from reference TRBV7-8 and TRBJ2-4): GAGVSQSPRYKVAKRGQDVALRCDPISGHVSLFWYQQALGQGPEFLTYFQNEAQLDKSGLPSDRFFAERPEGSVSTLKIQRTQQEDSAVYLCASSLVVAGNIQYFGAGTRLSVL.